Included here is one T cell receptor (beta chain) sequence, with context. Its cognate antigen is unknown. The data were obtained in a study of T cell responses to AZD1222 COVID-19 vaccine. Study observations and caveats: There were vaccine-associated CD4 TCRs across spike, dominant at 160-218 and 743-854.

The CDR3 length is 14 residues. Trimming at V came to 3 bases and at J to 5 bases, leaving 4 bases not matched to a gene. The repertoire was sequenced with immunoSEQ multiplex PCR; TCRdb's copy has only in-frame clones and lacks some. This sample yields approximately 130,000 clones, of which 80% to 90% are seen a single time; roughly a tenth belongs to the top ten. V gene TRBV5-7 combines with J gene TRBJ1-5; TRBD1 aligns across 8 bases. TRBV5-7 is known as an ORF, though its function is uncertain. This receptor was obtained from an adult who received the AZD1222 COVID-19 vaccine. The sequencing here drew on peripheral blood, taken 28 days after the second AZD1222 dose. The CDR3 DNA reads TGTGCCAGCAGCTCCGGACAGGGAGATCAGCCCCAGCATTTT. Its translation is CASSSGQGDQPQHF.